These 32 T cell receptor beta chains were sequenced from one sample in a study of spatial heterogeneity in lung cancer. TCRdb fed the 5' RACE reads into MiXCR, producing one record per CDR3 protein. The sample has 45,000 to 55,000 distinct CDR3 sequences, over 4.5% seen once. Time point: sample taken at primary tumor resection. Whole RNA was taken from tumor, nontumor lung or frozen PBMC; it was then sequenced unsorted. The specimen comprised PBMCs, sampled at surgery. All receptors come from a male donor with early-stage non-small cell lung cancer.

In its sample, this clonotype was seen many times. The chain joins TRBV20-1 to TRBJ2-7; D perhaps matches TRBD2 (5 bases). Per germline, CDR1 DFQATT and CDR2 SNEGSKA (reference sequence). V was clipped by 3 bases and J by 4 bases, with 7 bases between them. The CDR3 has 11 residues. The chain's CDR3 is CSARDLYEQYF. The DNA of the CDR3 is TGCAGTGCTAGGGACTTATACGAGCAGTACTTC.

The genes are TRBV12-1 and TRBJ2-7; TRBD2 is taken as the D call from the table, unchecked against the DNA. TRBV12-1 is annotated as a pseudogene. This CDR3 comprises 11 residues. In DNA form, the CDR3 reads TGTGCCAGCAGCCCGTGGAGGAAGATTTACTTC. It encodes CASSPWRKIYF.

This clonotype was detected many times. The chain carries TRBV5-1 and TRBJ2-7; a possible D gene is TRBD2 (6 bases). This CDR3 has 14 amino acids. In germline, CDR1 is SGHRS, CDR2 YFSETQ. The V end was cut by 4 bases, the J end by 3 bases, with 14 bases between. CDR3 loop: CASSPNSGSYEQYF. The CDR3 DNA sequence: TGCGCCAGCAGCCCCAATTCCGGGAGCTACGAGCAGTACTTC.

This clonotype rates as medium-sized (0.01 to 0.1%). J is TRBJ2-7 and V is TRBV27; D may be TRBD1 (6 bases). This CDR3 is 14 amino acids long. CDR1 MNHEY and CDR2 SMNVEV come from the germline V gene (reference sequence). Trimming took 6 bases from V and 0 from J, leaving 12 bases between them. The CDR3 loop reads CASSPGTNSYEQYF. The CDR3, as DNA: TGTGCCAGCAGCCCCGGGACAAACTCCTACGAGCAGTACTTC.

This clonotype was found many times. The chain couples TRBV20-1 to TRBJ2-1; maybe TRBD1 (6 bases). The V end lost 0 bases, the J end lost 3 bases, and 12 bases lay between the germline ends. This CDR3 contains 15 residues. Germline V gives CDR1 DFQATT, CDR2 SNEGSKA (reference sequence). Here the CDR3 DNA reads TGCAGTGCTAGAGATCTGGGGGCGGACTACAATGAGCAGTTCTTC. As protein: CSARDLGADYNEQFF.

The V call is TRBV3-1, the J call TRBJ2-1, with a tentative D call TRBD2 (5 bases). CDR1 and CDR2 from the germline V gene are LGHDT and YNNKEL (reference sequence). This CDR3 is 15 amino acids long. V was clipped by 0 bases and J by 7 bases, with 13 bases between them. In DNA form, the CDR3 reads TGTGCCAGCAGCCAAGATCTCTGGCGAGGGAATGAGCAGTTCTTC. This sequence encodes CASSQDLWRGNEQFF.

Worth noting for this clonotype: A much larger clone lies a single base off, so this may be a read error. The CDR3, as DNA: TGTGCCAGTTCCCATAGCGGGAGATCCACCGGGGAGCTGTTTTTT. As protein: CASSHSGRSTGELFF. The chain employs TRBV11-2 and TRBJ2-2, with 9 nucleotides matching TRBD2. The germline V gene encodes CDR1 SGHAT and CDR2 FQNNGV. CDR3 length: 15 residues. V gave up 9 bases and J gave up 4 bases; unmatched junction bases: 9.

This clonotype was observed at least ten times. The chain employs TRBV19 and TRBJ2-2, with D tentatively TRBD2 (5 bases). This CDR3 is 17 amino acids long. Germline V gene lookup returns CDR1 LNHDA and CDR2 SQIVND (reference sequence). V was cut by 2 bases and J by 0 bases, with 13 bases left in between. For the CDR3, the DNA is TGTGCCAGTAGTATAAGAGGAGGCGGGCCGAACACCGGGGAGCTGTTTTTT. Residues: CASSIRGGGPNTGELFF.

This clonotype was found many times. The J gene is TRBJ2-3, the V gene TRBV30, with D perhaps matching TRBD1 or TRBD2 (5 bases each). Per germline, CDR1 GTSNPN and CDR2 SVGIG (reference sequence). The CDR3 consists of 17 residues. Trimming removed 2 bases from V and 1 base from J, with 19 bases in between. The CDR3 DNA reads as TGTGCCTGGAGTAGGGGACCCGGTCAGCCTGGCACAGATACGCAGTATTTT. Translating it yields CAWSRGPGQPGTDTQYF.

The rearrangement joins TRBV6-2 or TRBV6-3 to TRBJ2-3; TRBD2 matches at 8 bases. The CDR3 extends over 20 amino acids. CDR1 MNHEY and CDR2 SVGEGT come from the germline V gene. J was trimmed by 1 base and V by 0 bases; bases with no gene match: 15. Written as DNA, the CDR3 is TGTGCCAGCAGTTACTCCACGCCCTGGGCGGGAGGTCACGGCACAGATACGCAGTATTTT. Amino acid sequence: CASSYSTPWAGGHGTDTQYF.

This clonotype was counted at least ten times. The rearrangement links TRBV20-1 to TRBJ1-1; tentative D call: TRBD1 (5 bases). Trimming cost V 2 bases and J 11 bases, with 18 bases left between them. Germline loops: CDR1 DFQATT, CDR2 SNEGSKA (reference sequence). The CDR3 is made up of 13 amino acids. CDR3 DNA sequence: TGCAGTGCTAGACCTCAGGGACTTGGGCAGGCTTTCTTT. Protein sequence: CSARPQGLGQAFF.

This clonotype was counted ten times or more. The chain links TRBV28 to TRBJ2-5; 9 bases align to TRBD1. The germline CDR1 and CDR2 sequences are MDHEN and SYDVKM. This CDR3 is 16 amino acids long. J was trimmed by 1 base and V by 6 bases; bases with no gene match: 9. This CDR3 reads CASSRGGTGTQETQYF. CDR3 nucleotide sequence: TGTGCCAGCAGCCGGGGAGGGACAGGGACCCAAGAGACCCAGTACTTC.

This clonotype was observed a few times. The rearrangement joins TRBV7-2 to TRBJ1-1, with D perhaps matching TRBD1 (6 bases). Trimming cost V 7 bases and J 4 bases, with 16 bases left between them. The CDR3 is made up of 14 amino acids. Germline V gene sequence: CDR1 SGHTA, CDR2 FQGNSA. CDR3 in DNA: TGTGCCAGCACCTGGACAGCCCTAGGCACTGAAGCTTTCTTT. It translates to CASTWTALGTEAFF.

There are many counts of this clonotype. V usage is TRBV6-2 or TRBV6-3 and J usage is TRBJ2-1; 8 bases match TRBD2. The CDR3 has 16 residues. CDR1 and CDR2 from the germline V gene are MNHEY and SVGEGT. V shed 6 bases and J 6 bases; nucleotides not matched to a gene: 13. CDR3 nucleotides: TGTGCCAGCAGCGCGCCCCTGGCGGGAGGCTCCAATGAGCAGTTCTTC. Protein product: CASSAPLAGGSNEQFF.

This clonotype was found many times. The chain uses TRBV11-2 and TRBJ2-3, with D perhaps TRBD2 (5 bases). There are 16 residues in the CDR3. CDR1 and CDR2 (germline): SGHAT, FQNNGV. Trimming stripped 5 bases from V and 1 base from J, with 16 bases between. The CDR3 reads CASSTWTGRGTDTQYF. CDR3 DNA sequence: TGTGCCAGCAGCACTTGGACGGGAAGGGGCACAGATACGCAGTATTTT.

This clonotype was found many times. This chain connects TRBV5-5 to TRBJ2-1, with 11 positions matching TRBD2. Germline V gene sequence: CDR1 SGHKS, CDR2 YYEKEE (reference sequence). This CDR3 comprises 16 residues. The J segment lost 4 bases and the V segment lost 4 bases, leaving 7 bases of the junction unmatched. The CDR3, as DNA: TGTGCCAGCAGCCGTGCCGGGACTAGCGGTTACAATGAGCAGTTCTTC. This translates into CASSRAGTSGYNEQFF.

This clonotype was detected many times. The rearrangement joins TRBV29-1 to TRBJ1-1; unclear D gene. V was trimmed by 7 bases and J by 1 base, leaving 4 bases between them. CDR1 is SQVTM, CDR2 ANQGSEA, per germline. The CDR3 covers 10 residues. The CDR3 region has the DNA TGCAGCGGGGGGAACACTGAAGCTTTCTTT. This encodes CSGGNTEAFF.

This clonotype was seen many times. The chain is built from TRBV7-9 and TRBJ2-5; TRBD2 matches at 10 bases. Germline CDR1 and CDR2: SEHNR and FQNEAQ (reference sequence). Trimming removed 2 bases from V and 5 bases from J; junction bases left unmatched: 8. This CDR3 is built from 16 residues. CDR3 amino acids: CASSLSSSGSRETQYF. The DNA for the CDR3 is TGTGCCAGCAGCTTATCTTCTAGCGGGAGTAGGGAGACCCAGTACTTC.

This clonotype was picked up many times. The gene calls are TRBV7-6 and TRBJ2-5; the D is unclear. The CDR3 has 12 amino acids. The germline CDR1 and CDR2 sequences are SGHVS and FNYEAQ. The V gene lost 5 bases and the J gene lost 0 bases, with 4 bases spanning the gap. Here the CDR3 reads CASSPNQETQYF. CDR3 nucleotides: TGTGCCAGCAGCCCAAACCAAGAGACCCAGTACTTC.

Ten or more counts support this clonotype. The chain couples TRBV7-2 to TRBJ2-1, with 9 bases identical to TRBD2. The germline CDR1 and CDR2 sequences are SGHTA and FQGNSA. The CDR3 is made up of 14 amino acids. The V and J ends lost 3 bases and 8 bases, in that order; junction bases with no gene match: 5. CDR3 sequence (DNA): TGTGCCAGCAGCTTCCTTAGCGGGAGATATGAGCAGTTCTTC. As protein: CASSFLSGRYEQFF.

This clonotype showed up many times. The DNA for the CDR3 is TGCAGTGCTAGCGGGACAGGGGCTTCGGACTATGGCTACACCTTC. Amino acid sequence: CSASGTGASDYGYTF. V usage is TRBV20-1 and J usage is TRBJ1-2; TRBD1 aligns across 10 bases. This CDR3 spans 15 amino acids. Germline CDR1 and CDR2: DFQATT and SNEGSKA (reference sequence). The V and J ends lost 3 bases and 3 bases, in that order; junction bases with no gene match: 7.

The genes are TRBV10-3 and TRBJ2-2; 10 positions match TRBD2. The CDR3 is 15 residues long. CDR1 is ENHRY and CDR2 is SYGVKD in the germline V gene. Trimming at V came to 6 bases and at J to 4 bases, leaving 5 bases not matched to a gene. The DNA of the CDR3 is TGTGCCATCAGCTCTAGCGGGAGTATCACCGGGGAGCTGTTTTTT. Translated: CAISSSGSITGELFF.

At least ten counts were recorded for this clonotype. CDR3 region: CASSVAGSNTEAFF. CDR3 coding DNA: TGTGCCAGCAGCGTAGCAGGATCGAACACTGAAGCTTTCTTT. The rearrangement joins TRBV9 to TRBJ1-1; D gene unclear. V gave up 0 bases and J gave up 1 base, with 7 bases separating them. Germline V lookup: CDR1 SGDLS, CDR2 YYNGEE. CDR3 size: 14 residues.

This chain uses TRBV5-1 with TRBJ2-2, with D perhaps TRBD1 (5 bases). The germline V gene encodes CDR1 SGHRS and CDR2 YFSETQ. The CDR3 runs 16 residues. V shed 0 bases and J shed 4 bases, with 13 bases lying between them. The CDR3, as DNA: TGCGCCAGCAGCTTGGGGGCCAGGGCGAGCACCGGGGAGCTGTTTTTT. Amino acid sequence: CASSLGARASTGELFF. Filled out from reference TRBV5-1 and TRBJ2-2, the complete variable domain reads KAGVTQTPRYLIKTRGQQVTLSCSPISGHRSVSWYQQTPGQGLQFLFEYFSETQRNKGNFPGRFSGRQFSNSRSEMNVSTLELGDSALYLCASSLGARASTGELFFGEGSRLTVL.

This clonotype was seen many times. This chain uses TRBV29-1 with TRBJ1-1; TRBD1 aligns across 9 bases. V shed 6 bases, J shed 1 base, and the junction held 3 bases outside the gene matches. The CDR3 loop spans 13 amino acids. Germline V gene lookup returns CDR1 SQVTM and CDR2 ANQGSEA. DNA for the CDR3: TGCAGCGTCGCGACAGGGGGGAACACTGAAGCTTTCTTT. Its translation: CSVATGGNTEAFF. The complete variable domain, with remaining parts taken from reference TRBV29-1 and TRBJ1-1, reads SAVISQKPSRDICQRGTSLTIQCQVDSQVTMMFWYRQQPGQSLTLIATANQGSEATYESGFVIDKFPISRPNLTFSTLTVSNMSPEDSSIYLCSVATGGNTEAFFGQGTRLTVV.

This clonotype appeared many times. V and J are TRBV6-1 and TRBJ2-7; TRBD1 might be the D (6 bases). The CDR3 totals 14 residues. Trimming took off 6 bases at V and 4 bases at J, with 16 bases between the two ends. Per germline, CDR1 MNHNS and CDR2 SASEGT. The chain's CDR3 is CASRFVGARYEQYF. The CDR3, as DNA: TGTGCCAGCAGGTTCGTGGGGGCGCGGTACGAGCAGTACTTC.

V gene TRBV3-1 combines with J gene TRBJ1-5; D is undetermined. CDR1 is LGHDT, CDR2 YNNKEL, per germline (reference sequence). Trimming took 3 bases from V and 2 from J, leaving 2 bases between them. The length of the CDR3 is 12 residues. Here the CDR3 DNA reads TGTGCCAGCAGCCAGGGCAATCAGCCCCAGCATTTT. Protein: CASSQGNQPQHF.

This clonotype has at least ten counts. The chain couples TRBV20-1 to TRBJ1-2; D may be TRBD1 (5 bases). Germline lookup yields CDR1 DFQATT and CDR2 SNEGSKA (reference sequence). CDR3 length: 12 amino acids. Trimming left V 2 bases short and J 6 bases short, with 10 bases between. CDR3 loop: CSARRQGDGYTF. CDR3 sequence (DNA): TGCAGTGCTAGACGCCAGGGCGATGGCTACACCTTC.

This clonotype was observed at least ten times. The V gene is TRBV5-1, the J gene TRBJ1-1, with unresolved D. There are 13 residues in the CDR3. Germline lookup yields CDR1 SGHRS and CDR2 YFSETQ. V lost 5 bases, J lost 0 bases, and 8 bases lay in between. Written as DNA, the CDR3 is TGCGCCAGCAGGCCTAGCATGAACACTGAAGCTTTCTTT. This gives the protein CASRPSMNTEAFF.

This clonotype was detected many times. The chain uses TRBV9 and TRBJ2-1, with TRBD1 matching over 10 bases. The CDR3 length is 14 residues. V shed 3 bases and J 6 bases; nucleotides not matched to a gene: 3. Germline V lookup: CDR1 SGDLS, CDR2 YYNGEE. The CDR3 loop reads CASSGQGASNEQFF. CDR3 in DNA: TGTGCCAGCAGCGGACAGGGGGCGAGCAATGAGCAGTTCTTC.

This clonotype was seen at least ten times. The chain carries TRBV24-1 and TRBJ2-1; TRBD2 might be the D (7 bases). This CDR3 comprises 15 residues. CDR1 and CDR2 (germline): KGHDR, SFDVKD. V shed 4 bases and J shed 9 bases, with 18 bases lying between them. CDR3 DNA sequence: TGTGCCACCAGTGACCGGACTAGGGGGGTCAGTGAGCAGTTCTTC. Encoded protein: CATSDRTRGVSEQFF.

This clonotype came up many times. The gene calls are TRBV15 and TRBJ2-5; possible D gene TRBD2, 6 bases. The germline V gene has CDR1 LNHNV and CDR2 YYDKDF (reference sequence). V was trimmed by 8 bases and J by 4 bases, leaving 20 bases between them. The CDR3 is 15 amino acids. This CDR3 reads CATENRRVVGETQYF. The DNA of the CDR3 is TGTGCCACCGAGAACCGGAGGGTTGTGGGAGAGACCCAGTACTTC.